The 5 T cell receptor beta chains reported below all come from one sample, sequenced in a study of shared clonotypes between healthy human individuals. Sequenced by immunoSEQ multiplex PCR; TCRdb stores in-frame clones only, minus some. The repertoire consists of about 1,900,000 clones, with about 95% occurring once and the leading ten covering 1.2%. Positively selected for CCR7, the CD45RO-negative cells used as naive CD8 cells excluded terminally differentiated effector memory CD45RA+ cells. Input material: naive CD8+ T cells sorted from blood. The receptors stem from a young man in good health.

This chain links TRBV29-1 with TRBJ2-5; D is possibly TRBD1 (6 bases). The CDR3 has 12 amino acids. V was cut by 6 bases and J by 7 bases, with 15 bases left in between. Per germline, CDR1 SQVTM and CDR2 ANQGSEA. CDR3 bases: TGCAGCGTGGGGGCGGATGGGGTGACCCAGTACTTC. Encoded protein: CSVGADGVTQYF.

The gene calls are TRBV6-6 and TRBJ2-5, with D perhaps matching TRBD1 (5 bases). The germline gives CDR1 MNHNY, CDR2 SVGAGI (reference sequence). V was shortened by 6 bases and J by 4 bases, with 18 bases between the two germline ends. The CDR3 spans 15 residues. The CDR3 bases are TGTGCCAGCAGCGCTCGGACACTGGCTGGAGAGACCCAGTACTTC. This encodes CASSARTLAGETQYF.

With respect to this clone: Distinct nucleotide sequences in the sample also encode this CDR3. The chain employs TRBV10-2 and TRBJ2-7, with 10 bases identical to TRBD1. There are 14 residues in the CDR3. The ends lost 3 bases at V and 4 bases at J; junction bases unmatched: 3. CDR1 WSHSY and CDR2 SAAADI come from the germline V gene. CDR3 protein: CASSEMGQGYEQYF. CDR3 sequence (DNA): TGCGCCAGCAGTGAAATGGGACAGGGGTACGAGCAGTACTTC.

V gene TRBV5-1 combines with J gene TRBJ1-6; 9 bases align to TRBD1. This CDR3 is built from 16 residues. Germline-derived CDR1 and CDR2 are SGHRS and YFSETQ. V lost 0 bases and J lost 7; bases outside the gene matches: 5. The chain's CDR3 is CASSLDPGQGNSPLHF. The CDR3 bases are TGCGCCAGCAGCTTGGATCCGGGACAGGGAAATTCACCCCTCCACTTT.

The chain joins TRBV7-9 to TRBJ2-1, with D tentatively TRBD2 (5 bases). The CDR3 contains 12 residues. V lost 5 bases, J lost 12 bases, and 14 bases lay in between. Germline CDR1 SEHNR, CDR2 FQNEAQ (reference sequence). The CDR3 DNA sequence: TGTGCCAGCAGCCCCGACTACTCTGGGCAGTTCTTC. This encodes CASSPDYSGQFF.